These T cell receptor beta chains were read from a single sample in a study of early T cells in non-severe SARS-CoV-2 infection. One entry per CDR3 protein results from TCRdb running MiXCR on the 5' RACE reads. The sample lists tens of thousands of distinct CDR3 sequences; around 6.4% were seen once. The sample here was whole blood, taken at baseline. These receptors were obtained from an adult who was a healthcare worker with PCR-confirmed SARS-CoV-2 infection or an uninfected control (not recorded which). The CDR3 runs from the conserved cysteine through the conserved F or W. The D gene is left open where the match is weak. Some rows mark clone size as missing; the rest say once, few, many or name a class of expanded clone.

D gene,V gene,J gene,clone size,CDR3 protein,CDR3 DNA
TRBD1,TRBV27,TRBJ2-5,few,CASSQTGRQETQYF,TGTGCCAGCAGCCAGACAGGGAGACAAGAGACCCAGTACTTC
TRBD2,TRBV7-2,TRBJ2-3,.,CASSILAATQYF,TGTGCCAGCAGCATACTAGCGGCTACGCAGTATTTT
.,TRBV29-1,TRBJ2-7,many,CSVYLPGPMSYEQYF,TGCAGCGTCTACCTCCCGGGACCTATGTCGTACGAGCAGTACTTC
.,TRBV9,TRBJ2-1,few,CASSLGPWNEQFF,TGTGCCAGCAGCTTGGGACCGTGGAATGAGCAGTTCTTC
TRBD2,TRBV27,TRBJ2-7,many,CASSSSLGTSLYEQYF,TGTGCCAGCAGTTCCAGCCTCGGGACTAGCCTCTACGAGCAGTACTTC
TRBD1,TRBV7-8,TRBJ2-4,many,CASSKTGGIAKNIQYF,TGTGCCAGCAGCAAGACAGGGGGGATAGCCAAAAACATTCAGTACTTC
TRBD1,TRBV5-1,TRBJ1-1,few,CASSSGQGRNTEAFF,TGCGCCAGCAGCTCCGGACAGGGCCGGAACACTGAAGCTTTCTTT
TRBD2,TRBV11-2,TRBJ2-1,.,CASSITSGLGYEQFF,TGTGCCAGCAGCATCACTAGCGGGCTGGGATATGAGCAGTTCTTC
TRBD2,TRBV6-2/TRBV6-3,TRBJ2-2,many,CASSSPGLVPNTGELFF,TGTGCCAGCAGTTCCCCTGGACTAGTGCCGAACACCGGGGAGCTGTTTTTT
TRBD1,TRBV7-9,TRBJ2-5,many,CASSLETGVQETQYF,TGTGCCAGCAGCTTAGAAACAGGGGTGCAAGAGACCCAGTACTTC
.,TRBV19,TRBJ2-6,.,CATNARGSGANVLTF,TGTGCCACAAACGCTCGGGGCTCTGGGGCCAACGTCCTGACTTTC
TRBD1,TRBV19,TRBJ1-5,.,CASSKGTGQFPPQHF,TGTGCCAGTAGTAAAGGGACAGGGCAGTTTCCGCCCCAGCATTTT
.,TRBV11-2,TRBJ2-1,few,CASSALVGWNEQFF,TGTGCCAGCAGCGCCCTGGTCGGCTGGAATGAGCAGTTCTTC
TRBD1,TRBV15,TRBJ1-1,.,CATSSTQGRRGPEAFF,TGTGCCACCAGCAGCACACAGGGGCGCAGAGGCCCTGAAGCTTTCTTT
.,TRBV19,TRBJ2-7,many,CASSIVADSTYEQYF,TGTGCCAGTAGTATAGTGGCTGACTCGACCTACGAGCAGTACTTC
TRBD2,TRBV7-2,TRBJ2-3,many,CASSPPTSGNRDTQYF,TGTGCCAGCAGCCCTCCGACTAGCGGGAATAGAGATACGCAGTATTTT
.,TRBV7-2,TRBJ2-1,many,CASSFGPNEQFF,TGTGCCAGCAGCTTCGGCCCCAATGAGCAGTTCTTC
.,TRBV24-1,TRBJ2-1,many,CATSDGTGVHHEQFF,TGTGCCACCAGTGATGGAACGGGAGTGCACCATGAGCAGTTCTTC
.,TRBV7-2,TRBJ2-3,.,CASSLEQRRTDTQYF,TGTGCCAGCAGCTTAGAGCAACGGAGGACAGATACGCAGTATTTT
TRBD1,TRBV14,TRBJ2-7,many,CASSHWDSLYEQYF,TGTGCCAGCAGCCACTGGGACAGCCTCTACGAGCAGTACTTC
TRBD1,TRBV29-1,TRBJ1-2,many,CSSSRTGDDGYTF,TGCAGTTCCTCCCGTACAGGGGACGATGGCTACACCTTC
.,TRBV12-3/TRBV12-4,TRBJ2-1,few,CASSFVNEQFF,TGTGCCAGCAGTTTTGTGAATGAGCAGTTCTTC
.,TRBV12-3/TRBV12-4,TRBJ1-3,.,CASSPQGFSGNTIYF,TGTGCCAGCAGTCCCCAGGGATTCTCTGGAAACACCATATATTTT
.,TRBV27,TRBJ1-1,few,CASIREGGNTEAFF,TGTGCCAGCATTCGGGAGGGGGGAAACACTGAAGCTTTCTTT
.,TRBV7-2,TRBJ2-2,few,CASSLELSRELFF,TGTGCCAGCAGCTTAGAACTAAGTCGGGAGCTGTTTTTT
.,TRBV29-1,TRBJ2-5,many,CSVEGPREETQYF,TGCAGCGTTGAAGGGCCCAGGGAAGAGACCCAGTACTTC
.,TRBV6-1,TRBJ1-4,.,CASSDVRDEKLFF,TGTGCCAGCAGTGACGTCAGGGATGAAAAACTGTTTTTT
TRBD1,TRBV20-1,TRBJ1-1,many,CSARGTGGWTEAFF,TGCAGTGCTAGAGGCACAGGGGGATGGACTGAAGCTTTCTTT
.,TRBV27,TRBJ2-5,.,CASSSRTAPSRDTQYF,TGTGCCAGCAGTTCTAGGACAGCTCCGTCAAGAGATACCCAGTACTTC
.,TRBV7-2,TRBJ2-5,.,CASSLSGHTETQYF,TGTGCCAGCAGCTTATCGGGACATACAGAGACCCAGTACTTC
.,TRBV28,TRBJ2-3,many,CASSFMLAPDTQYF,TGTGCCAGCAGTTTCATGCTAGCGCCAGATACGCAGTATTTT
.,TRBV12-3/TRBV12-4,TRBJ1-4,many,CASSSRLGEKLFF,TGTGCCAGCAGTTCCCGCCTGGGGGAAAAACTGTTTTTT
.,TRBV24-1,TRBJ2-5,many,CATQTAETQYF,TGTGCCACCCAGACCGCTGAGACCCAGTACTTC
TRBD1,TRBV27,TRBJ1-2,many,CAKREFTGDYGYTF,TGTGCCAAGAGGGAGTTTACAGGGGACTATGGCTACACCTTC
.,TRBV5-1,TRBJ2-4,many,CASSPGQAKNIQYF,TGCGCCAGCAGCCCCGGACAGGCCAAAAACATTCAGTACTTC
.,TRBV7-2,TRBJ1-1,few,CASSPSRRDTEAFF,TGTGCCAGCAGCCCTTCCCGGAGGGACACTGAAGCTTTCTTT
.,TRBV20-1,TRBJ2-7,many,CSAAGFREWEGEQYF,TGCAGTGCTGCAGGGTTCAGGGAATGGGAAGGCGAGCAGTACTTC
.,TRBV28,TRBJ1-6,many,CASSLQRSSLHF,TGTGCCAGCAGTTTACAACGATCGTCCCTCCACTTT
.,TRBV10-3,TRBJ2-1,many,CASAFNNEQFF,TGTGCCAGCGCTTTTAATAATGAGCAGTTCTTC
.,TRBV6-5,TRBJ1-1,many,CASMGRMGNTEAFF,TGTGCCAGCATGGGACGGATGGGGAACACTGAAGCTTTCTTT